The 3 T cell receptor beta chains below were found in one sample sequenced in a study of memory CD4+ T cells and cytomegalovirus serostatus. Assay: immunoSEQ multiplex PCR; the TCRdb copy retains only in-frame clones and omits some. This sample has roughly 48,000 clones, with 80% found just once. Single viable CD3+CD4+CD8-CD45RO+ cells were sorted as the memory CD4+ T cells. Sequences were obtained from memory CD4+ T cells from blood. The receptors come from an adult in good health and CMV-seropositive.

The J gene is TRBJ1-4, the V gene TRBV19; D unresolved. The CDR3 sequence is 14 residues long. Trimming pared 2 bases from V and 3 bases from J, leaving 7 bases between. CDR1 and CDR2 (germline): LNHDA, SQIVND (reference sequence). The CDR3 loop is CASSISLANEKLFF. CDR3 coding DNA: TGTGCCAGTAGTATATCCCTCGCTAATGAAAAACTGTTTTTT.

The V and J genes are TRBV10-3 and TRBJ1-2, with a possible D match to TRBD1 (5 bases). CDR3 length: 13 residues. The germline V gene encodes CDR1 ENHRY and CDR2 SYGVKD. With 6 bases removed from V and 1 base from J, the gap between germline ends came to 9 bases. The CDR3, as DNA: TGTGCCATCAGCCGGGACGATAACTATGGCTACACCTTC. Translation: CAISRDDNYGYTF.

The chain links TRBV5-1 to TRBJ2-3; D might be TRBD1 (6 bases). The V end lost 2 bases, the J end lost 4 bases, and 11 bases lay between the germline ends. The CDR3 consists of 14 residues. Germline values: CDR1 SGHRS, CDR2 YFSETQ. The DNA for the CDR3 is TGCGCCAGCAGCTTCTCTACAGGGTCAGATACGCAGTATTTT. Its translation is CASSFSTGSDTQYF.